This entry lists 2 T cell receptor beta chains sequenced from one sample in a study of T cell repertoires in cytomegalovirus infection. No antigen has been assigned to these receptors. TCRdb independently ran MiXCR on the reads; one entry per CDR3 protein. Here the sample spans 140,000 to 150,000 distinct CDR3 sequences, around 30% being singletons. The sample in question was CD8+ T cells from cultured PBMCs, obtained from culture after CMV antigen stimulation. These receptors came from a human donor in good health (CMV status not recorded). Some clones in this sample may be carry-over from other donors' samples.

This clonotype was counted a few times. V and J are TRBV2 and TRBJ1-4; D gene uncertain. Germline V gene lookup returns CDR1 SNHLY and CDR2 FYNNEI. V dropped 6 bases and J dropped 4 bases, with 15 bases sitting between them. The CDR3 totals 15 residues. The CDR3 sequence: CASRQTTRGNEKLFF. The CDR3 region has the DNA TGTGCCAGCAGACAAACGACACGGGGTAATGAAAAACTGTTTTTT.

The V call is TRBV12-3 or TRBV12-4, the J call TRBJ1-2; no reliable D call. This CDR3 is 13 amino acids long. The V gene lost 5 bases and the J gene lost 3 bases, with 10 bases spanning the gap. The CDR3 region has the DNA TGTGCCAGCAGTGTACAGACATACTATGGCTACACCTTC. It encodes CASSVQTYYGYTF.